This is a list of T cell receptor beta chains from one sample in a study of shared clonotypes between healthy human individuals. Clones were sequenced by immunoSEQ multiplex PCR, and TCRdb holds only the in-frame ones, with some missing. Among about 1.9 million clones, just under 95% were seen once, and the ten largest hold around 1.7%. The sample consisted of naive CD8+ T cells from PBMCs. Receptor source: a young man in good health. Some clones in this sample may be carry-over from other donors' samples. Each CDR3 is given with its conserved first and last residue. A D gene is named only where the DNA matches it firmly. A clone size is listed for some rows: how often the clone was seen (once, few, many), or a class if it is expanded.

J	V	D	length	size	CDR3	DNA
TRBJ2-3	TRBV28	TRBD2	15	-	CASRGLAGRWDTQYF	TGTGCCAGCAGGGGACTAGCGGGACGCTGGGATACGCAGTATTTT
TRBJ1-1	TRBV5-6	-	14	-	CASSLGGRGNEAFF	TGTGCCAGCAGCCTCGGGGGGCGCGGAAATGAAGCTTTCTTT
TRBJ2-2	TRBV6-5	-	14	-	CASRPTKFTGELFF	TGTGCCAGCAGGCCGACTAAGTTTACCGGGGAGCTGTTTTTT
TRBJ2-7	TRBV18	TRBD2	15	-	CASSPGTSAIYEQYF	TGTGCCAGCTCACCCGGGACTAGCGCCATCTACGAGCAGTACTTC
TRBJ2-7	TRBV10-3	TRBD2	16	-	CAITPTSGRTFEEQYF	TGTGCCATCACTCCGACTAGCGGGAGGACCTTCGAAGAGCAGTACTTC
TRBJ1-1	TRBV5-6	-	12	-	CASSLGTGEAFF	TGTGCCAGCAGCTTGGGTACGGGGGAAGCTTTCTTT
TRBJ2-7	TRBV7-2	TRBD2	15	-	CASSSTGLASYEQYF	TGTGCCAGCAGCTCAACGGGACTAGCCTCCTACGAGCAGTACTTC
TRBJ2-7	TRBV10-3	TRBD2	15	-	CAIKTFSGSSYEQYF	TGTGCCATCAAGACCTTTAGCGGGAGCTCCTACGAGCAGTACTTC
TRBJ2-7	TRBV27	TRBD2	12	-	CASSRAGGEQYF	TGTGCCAGCAGTCGGGCCGGGGGGGAGCAGTACTTC
TRBJ1-1	TRBV6-5	-	9	-	CASGFEAFF	TGTGCCAGCGGCTTTGAAGCTTTCTTT
TRBJ1-2	TRBV12-5	-	14	-	CASGLGTVFGGYTF	TGTGCTAGTGGTTTGGGGACAGTCTTTGGTGGCTACACCTTC
TRBJ2-2	TRBV9	TRBD2	16	-	CASSVASGRGTGELFF	TGTGCCAGCAGCGTAGCTAGCGGGAGGGGAACCGGGGAGCTGTTTTTT
TRBJ2-7	TRBV9	-	15	-	CASSVGGGGPYEQYF	TGTGCCAGCAGCGTAGGTGGTGGGGGGCCCTACGAGCAGTACTTC
TRBJ2-1	TRBV5-1	TRBD2	15	-	CASSFWTSGRNEQFF	TGCGCCAGCAGCTTCTGGACTAGCGGGAGGAACGAGCAGTTCTTC
TRBJ2-7	TRBV6-5	TRBD2	15	-	CASSFIAGGIYEQYF	TGTGCCAGCAGTTTCATAGCGGGAGGGATATACGAGCAGTACTTC
TRBJ2-7	TRBV28	-	15	-	CASSLPGDPSYEQYF	TGTGCCAGCAGTCTTCCCGGGGACCCTTCCTACGAGCAGTACTTC
TRBJ2-3	TRBV28	TRBD2	17	-	CASRGLAGPRTEDTQYF	TGTGCCAGCAGGGGACTAGCGGGTCCCCGTACAGAGGATACGCAGTATTTT
TRBJ1-2	TRBV27	TRBD1	13	-	CASTDRGRDGYTF	TGTGCCAGCACAGACAGGGGGCGAGATGGCTACACCTTC
TRBJ2-2	TRBV28	-	16	-	CASSSRTASYTGELFF	TGTGCCAGCAGTTCCCGGACCGCTAGCTACACCGGGGAGCTGTTTTTT
TRBJ2-1	TRBV11-2	-	14	-	CASSLGGFPNEQFF	TGTGCCAGCAGCTTGGGGGGTTTCCCCAATGAGCAGTTCTTC
TRBJ2-3	TRBV28	TRBD2	20	-	CASSSPRLAGGPSGSDTQYF	TGTGCCAGCAGTTCCCCTCGACTAGCGGGAGGGCCATCCGGCAGCGATACGCAGTATTTT
TRBJ2-1	TRBV5-1	-	14	-	CASSFKSGNNEQFF	TGCGCCAGCAGCTTTAAAAGCGGAAACAATGAGCAGTTCTTC
TRBJ2-5	TRBV18	TRBD1	15	once	CASSTRDRTKETQYF	TGTGCCAGCTCAACCCGGGACAGAACAAAAGAGACCCAGTACTTC
TRBJ2-1	TRBV6-1	-	15	-	CASSVDRINYNEQFF	TGTGCCAGCAGTGTAGACAGAATTAACTACAATGAGCAGTTCTTC
TRBJ1-5	TRBV7-2	-	15	-	CASSQRGGPNQPQHF	TGTGCCAGCAGTCAGAGGGGGGGCCCCAATCAGCCCCAGCATTTT
TRBJ1-1	TRBV19	TRBD1	14	few	CASTRGDRWTEAFF	TGTGCCAGTACCAGAGGGGACAGGTGGACTGAAGCTTTCTTT